These 23 T cell receptor beta chains were sequenced from one sample in a study of siplizumab effects on memory and regulatory T cells. Libraries were prepared by immunoSEQ multiplex PCR; TCRdb keeps only in-frame clonotypes and omits some of them. The table includes around 100,000 clones, around 92% detected once. The sequenced sample consisted of Tregs sorted from blood. The receptors shown here come from a human donor in good health.

The chain uses TRBV18 and TRBJ1-1; D uncertain. From germline, CDR1 is KGHSH and CDR2 LQKENI. CDR3 size: 14 residues. Deletions cut 2 bases from V and 6 bases from J, with 13 bases between. CDR3 sequence: CASSPEIFKAEAFF. The CDR3 region has the DNA TGTGCCAGCTCACCAGAGATCTTTAAGGCTGAAGCTTTCTTT.

The chain carries TRBV7-3 and TRBJ2-1; TRBD2 matches at 9 bases. Germline V lookup: CDR1 SGHTA, CDR2 FQGTGA. V shed 2 bases, J shed 6 bases, and the junction held 5 bases outside the gene matches. The CDR3 length is 15 residues. CDR3 sequence reads: CASSLAGGPGNEQFF. The CDR3 nucleotides are TGTGCCAGCAGCTTAGCGGGAGGGCCAGGCAATGAGCAGTTCTTC.

The chain is built from TRBV7-3 and TRBJ1-2, with TRBD1 matching over 8 bases. After removal of 5 bases from V and 4 bases from J, the junction contained 9 bases not matched to a gene. Germline assignment: CDR1 SGHTA and CDR2 FQGTGA. The CDR3 length is 15 residues. As DNA, the CDR3 is TGTGCCAGCAGCCCTCCAGGGGGCGGGCCCTATGGCTACACCTTC. This encodes CASSPPGGGPYGYTF.

The chain is built from TRBV27 and TRBJ2-4; D perhaps matches TRBD2 (7 bases). This CDR3 contains 14 residues. Germline lookup yields CDR1 MNHEY and CDR2 SMNVEV (reference sequence). Trimming took off 6 bases at V and 8 bases at J, with 17 bases between the two ends. The CDR3 loop reads CASSRKGGWDIQYF. The CDR3 nucleotides read TGTGCCAGCAGCCGAAAGGGGGGGTGGGACATTCAGTACTTC.

The CDR3 DNA is TGTGCCAGCAGCTTGGTTGCCAGGGGAGACACTGAAGCTTTCTTT. Translating it yields CASSLVARGDTEAFF. The chain joins TRBV5-6 to TRBJ1-1; D might be TRBD1 (6 bases). CDR3 length: 15 residues. The V gene lost 0 bases and the J gene lost 3 bases, with 12 bases spanning the gap. Germline CDR1 and CDR2: SGHDT and YYEEEE.

This chain links TRBV30 with TRBJ2-1; D call uncertain. The CDR3 has 12 residues. CDR1 and CDR2 from the germline V gene are GTSNPN and SVGIG (reference sequence). V lost 1 base and J 8 bases, leaving 9 bases between the germline ends. Written as DNA, the CDR3 is TGTGCCTGGAGTGGCCTACGTTATGAGCAGTTCTTC. Its translation: CAWSGLRYEQFF.

The chain combines TRBV10-3 with TRBJ2-5; no clear D gene. This CDR3 comprises 13 residues. The germline V gene encodes CDR1 ENHRY and CDR2 SYGVKD. Trimming shortened V by 8 bases and J by 2 bases, and 12 bases separated the two germline ends. The CDR3 protein is CAISDPNQETQYF. The CDR3 nucleotides read TGTGCCATCTCAGACCCAAATCAAGAGACCCAGTACTTC.

The chain has TRBV6-1 and TRBJ2-5; tentatively, D is TRBD1 (5 bases). V lost 8 bases and J lost 7, with 8 bases in between. The CDR3 runs to 10 residues. Germline CDR1 reads MNHNS; CDR2 reads SASEGT. The CDR3 bases are TGTGCCAGCCATAGGGGGACCCAGTACTTC. As protein: CASHRGTQYF.

The chain links TRBV5-1 to TRBJ2-5, with TRBD2 matching 7 bases. The V and J ends lost 2 bases and 3 bases, in that order; junction bases with no gene match: 7. The CDR3 has 15 residues. Looked up from germline, CDR1 is SGHRS and CDR2 is YFSETQ. The CDR3, as DNA: TGCGCCAGCAGCTTCCGGACTAGAGGTGAAGAGACCCAGTACTTC. Protein: CASSFRTRGEETQYF.

The J gene is TRBJ2-7, the V gene TRBV5-4; no clear D gene. The CDR3 is 12 amino acids. Trimming took 4 bases from V and 1 from J, leaving 6 bases between them. The germline V gene has CDR1 SGHNT and CDR2 YYREEE (reference sequence). CDR3 sequence: CASSRYSYEQYF. CDR3 sequence (DNA): TGTGCCAGCAGCCGATATTCCTACGAGCAGTACTTC.

This clone occurred once. This rearrangement joins TRBV6-4 to TRBJ2-7; 9 bases match TRBD2. J gave up 3 bases and V 0 bases, and 3 bases lay outside the gene matches. There are 15 residues in the CDR3. Germline V gene sequence: CDR1 MRHNA, CDR2 SNTAGT. Written as DNA, the CDR3 is TGTGCCAGCAGTGACTCGAGACTAGCGGACTACGAGCAGTACTTC. It encodes CASSDSRLADYEQYF.

The V gene is TRBV10-3, the J gene TRBJ1-1, with 7 nucleotides matching TRBD1. After removal of 6 bases from V and 5 bases from J, the junction contained 0 bases not matched to a gene. The CDR3 runs 11 residues. Germline values: CDR1 ENHRY, CDR2 SYGVKD. The CDR3 sequence is CAIRTGTEAFF. CDR3 sequence (DNA): TGTGCCATCAGGACAGGGACTGAAGCTTTCTTT.

V usage is TRBV10-3 and J usage is TRBJ1-2; a weak D match, TRBD1 (5 bases). Trimming removed 0 bases from V and 2 bases from J, with 16 bases in between. Germline lookup yields CDR1 ENHRY and CDR2 SYGVKD. The CDR3 totals 17 residues. The CDR3 DNA sequence: TGTGCCATCAGTGAGTCTTGGGACCCCGGGGACAACTATGGCTACACCTTC. This sequence encodes CAISESWDPGDNYGYTF.

V gene TRBV4-2 combines with J gene TRBJ2-7; D is ambiguous. The V end was cut by 0 bases, the J end by 7 bases, with 13 bases between. Germline loops: CDR1 LGHNA, CDR2 YNFKEQ. This CDR3 has 14 residues. The chain's CDR3 is CASSQDSPLSEQYF. In nucleotides, the CDR3 is TGTGCCAGCAGCCAAGATAGTCCGTTATCAGAGCAGTACTTC.

The chain links TRBV7-8 to TRBJ2-7; 9 nucleotides match TRBD1. V shed 2 bases and J 3 bases; nucleotides not matched to a gene: 5. The germline CDR1 and CDR2 sequences are SGHVS and FQNEAQ. The CDR3 runs to 15 residues. The CDR3 DNA follows: TGTGCCAGCAGCTTATGGGACAGGGTCATCTACGAGCAGTACTTC. Its protein is CASSLWDRVIYEQYF.

This clone was recorded only once. The identical CDR3 is also encoded by other nucleotide sequences in the sample. This sequence joins TRBV29-1 and TRBJ2-1; TRBD2 agrees at 11 bases. V shed 6 bases and J 0 bases; nucleotides not matched to a gene: 1. CDR1 SQVTM and CDR2 ANQGSEA come from the germline V gene. The CDR3 is 14 amino acids. CDR3 sequence: CSVGTSGSYNEQFF. CDR3 bases: TGCAGCGTCGGGACTAGCGGCTCCTACAATGAGCAGTTCTTC.

The genes are TRBV5-1 and TRBJ2-3; 7 bases line up with TRBD1. The CDR3 loop spans 14 amino acids. Germline CDR1 and CDR2: SGHRS and YFSETQ. V was pared by 2 bases and J by 2 bases, with 2 bases of the junction left unmatched. The DNA for the CDR3 is TGCGCCAGCAGCTTTACAGGGGACACAGATACGCAGTATTTT. Translated: CASSFTGDTDTQYF.

The chain is built from TRBV6-1 and TRBJ1-1; no firm D call. V was pared by 6 bases and J by 0 bases, with 14 bases between. CDR1 MNHNS and CDR2 SASEGT come from the germline V gene. The CDR3 contains 15 residues. The CDR3 nucleotides are TGTGCCAGCAGACCCGGTCTATTCATGAACACTGAAGCTTTCTTT. Translating gives CASRPGLFMNTEAFF.

This chain links TRBV5-4 with TRBJ1-3; D not resolved. V lost 4 bases, J lost 3 bases, and 14 bases lay in between. The CDR3 has 15 residues. Germline CDR1 SGHNT, CDR2 YYREEE (reference sequence). CDR3 protein: CASSDSRTRGNTIYF. Written as DNA, the CDR3 is TGTGCCAGCAGCGATAGTCGTACGCGTGGAAACACCATATATTTT.

The rearrangement links TRBV5-1 to TRBJ1-2, with 7 bases lining up with TRBD1. This CDR3 is 15 amino acids long. V shed 4 bases, J shed 7 bases, and the junction held 13 bases outside the gene matches. Germline V CDR1 and CDR2: SGHRS, YFSETQ. The CDR3 sequence: CASSQGGTGEGGYTF. The CDR3 nucleotides read TGCGCCAGCAGCCAGGGAGGCACAGGGGAGGGTGGCTACACCTTC.

The chain joins TRBV5-6 to TRBJ2-7; 11 bases align to TRBD2. CDR3 length: 14 residues. Germline V gene sequence: CDR1 SGHDT, CDR2 YYEEEE. The V gene end was trimmed by 2 bases and the J gene end by 6 bases; junction bases not matched to a gene: 4. CDR3 bases: TGTGCCAGCAGCTTCGGGCTAGCGGGAGGCGAGCAGTACTTC. Its translation is CASSFGLAGGEQYF.

The gene calls are TRBV18 and TRBJ2-7; TRBD1 might be the D (6 bases). This CDR3 spans 14 amino acids. CDR1 and CDR2 from the germline V gene are KGHSH and LQKENI. The ends were cut back, 5 bases at V and 2 bases at J, with 13 bases in the middle. The CDR3 nucleotides read TGTGCCAGCTCATCTCCGACAGGCCCCTACGAGCAGTACTTC. Translated, it gives CASSSPTGPYEQYF.

The V call is TRBV28, the J call TRBJ2-7; perhaps TRBD2 as D (6 bases). V was shortened by 8 bases and J by 7 bases, with 9 bases between the two germline ends. The CDR3 has 10 residues. CDR1 and CDR2 from the germline V gene are MDHEN and SYDVKM. The DNA of the CDR3 is TGTGCCAGCCGGGGGTGGGAGCAGTACTTC. Translation: CASRGWEQYF.